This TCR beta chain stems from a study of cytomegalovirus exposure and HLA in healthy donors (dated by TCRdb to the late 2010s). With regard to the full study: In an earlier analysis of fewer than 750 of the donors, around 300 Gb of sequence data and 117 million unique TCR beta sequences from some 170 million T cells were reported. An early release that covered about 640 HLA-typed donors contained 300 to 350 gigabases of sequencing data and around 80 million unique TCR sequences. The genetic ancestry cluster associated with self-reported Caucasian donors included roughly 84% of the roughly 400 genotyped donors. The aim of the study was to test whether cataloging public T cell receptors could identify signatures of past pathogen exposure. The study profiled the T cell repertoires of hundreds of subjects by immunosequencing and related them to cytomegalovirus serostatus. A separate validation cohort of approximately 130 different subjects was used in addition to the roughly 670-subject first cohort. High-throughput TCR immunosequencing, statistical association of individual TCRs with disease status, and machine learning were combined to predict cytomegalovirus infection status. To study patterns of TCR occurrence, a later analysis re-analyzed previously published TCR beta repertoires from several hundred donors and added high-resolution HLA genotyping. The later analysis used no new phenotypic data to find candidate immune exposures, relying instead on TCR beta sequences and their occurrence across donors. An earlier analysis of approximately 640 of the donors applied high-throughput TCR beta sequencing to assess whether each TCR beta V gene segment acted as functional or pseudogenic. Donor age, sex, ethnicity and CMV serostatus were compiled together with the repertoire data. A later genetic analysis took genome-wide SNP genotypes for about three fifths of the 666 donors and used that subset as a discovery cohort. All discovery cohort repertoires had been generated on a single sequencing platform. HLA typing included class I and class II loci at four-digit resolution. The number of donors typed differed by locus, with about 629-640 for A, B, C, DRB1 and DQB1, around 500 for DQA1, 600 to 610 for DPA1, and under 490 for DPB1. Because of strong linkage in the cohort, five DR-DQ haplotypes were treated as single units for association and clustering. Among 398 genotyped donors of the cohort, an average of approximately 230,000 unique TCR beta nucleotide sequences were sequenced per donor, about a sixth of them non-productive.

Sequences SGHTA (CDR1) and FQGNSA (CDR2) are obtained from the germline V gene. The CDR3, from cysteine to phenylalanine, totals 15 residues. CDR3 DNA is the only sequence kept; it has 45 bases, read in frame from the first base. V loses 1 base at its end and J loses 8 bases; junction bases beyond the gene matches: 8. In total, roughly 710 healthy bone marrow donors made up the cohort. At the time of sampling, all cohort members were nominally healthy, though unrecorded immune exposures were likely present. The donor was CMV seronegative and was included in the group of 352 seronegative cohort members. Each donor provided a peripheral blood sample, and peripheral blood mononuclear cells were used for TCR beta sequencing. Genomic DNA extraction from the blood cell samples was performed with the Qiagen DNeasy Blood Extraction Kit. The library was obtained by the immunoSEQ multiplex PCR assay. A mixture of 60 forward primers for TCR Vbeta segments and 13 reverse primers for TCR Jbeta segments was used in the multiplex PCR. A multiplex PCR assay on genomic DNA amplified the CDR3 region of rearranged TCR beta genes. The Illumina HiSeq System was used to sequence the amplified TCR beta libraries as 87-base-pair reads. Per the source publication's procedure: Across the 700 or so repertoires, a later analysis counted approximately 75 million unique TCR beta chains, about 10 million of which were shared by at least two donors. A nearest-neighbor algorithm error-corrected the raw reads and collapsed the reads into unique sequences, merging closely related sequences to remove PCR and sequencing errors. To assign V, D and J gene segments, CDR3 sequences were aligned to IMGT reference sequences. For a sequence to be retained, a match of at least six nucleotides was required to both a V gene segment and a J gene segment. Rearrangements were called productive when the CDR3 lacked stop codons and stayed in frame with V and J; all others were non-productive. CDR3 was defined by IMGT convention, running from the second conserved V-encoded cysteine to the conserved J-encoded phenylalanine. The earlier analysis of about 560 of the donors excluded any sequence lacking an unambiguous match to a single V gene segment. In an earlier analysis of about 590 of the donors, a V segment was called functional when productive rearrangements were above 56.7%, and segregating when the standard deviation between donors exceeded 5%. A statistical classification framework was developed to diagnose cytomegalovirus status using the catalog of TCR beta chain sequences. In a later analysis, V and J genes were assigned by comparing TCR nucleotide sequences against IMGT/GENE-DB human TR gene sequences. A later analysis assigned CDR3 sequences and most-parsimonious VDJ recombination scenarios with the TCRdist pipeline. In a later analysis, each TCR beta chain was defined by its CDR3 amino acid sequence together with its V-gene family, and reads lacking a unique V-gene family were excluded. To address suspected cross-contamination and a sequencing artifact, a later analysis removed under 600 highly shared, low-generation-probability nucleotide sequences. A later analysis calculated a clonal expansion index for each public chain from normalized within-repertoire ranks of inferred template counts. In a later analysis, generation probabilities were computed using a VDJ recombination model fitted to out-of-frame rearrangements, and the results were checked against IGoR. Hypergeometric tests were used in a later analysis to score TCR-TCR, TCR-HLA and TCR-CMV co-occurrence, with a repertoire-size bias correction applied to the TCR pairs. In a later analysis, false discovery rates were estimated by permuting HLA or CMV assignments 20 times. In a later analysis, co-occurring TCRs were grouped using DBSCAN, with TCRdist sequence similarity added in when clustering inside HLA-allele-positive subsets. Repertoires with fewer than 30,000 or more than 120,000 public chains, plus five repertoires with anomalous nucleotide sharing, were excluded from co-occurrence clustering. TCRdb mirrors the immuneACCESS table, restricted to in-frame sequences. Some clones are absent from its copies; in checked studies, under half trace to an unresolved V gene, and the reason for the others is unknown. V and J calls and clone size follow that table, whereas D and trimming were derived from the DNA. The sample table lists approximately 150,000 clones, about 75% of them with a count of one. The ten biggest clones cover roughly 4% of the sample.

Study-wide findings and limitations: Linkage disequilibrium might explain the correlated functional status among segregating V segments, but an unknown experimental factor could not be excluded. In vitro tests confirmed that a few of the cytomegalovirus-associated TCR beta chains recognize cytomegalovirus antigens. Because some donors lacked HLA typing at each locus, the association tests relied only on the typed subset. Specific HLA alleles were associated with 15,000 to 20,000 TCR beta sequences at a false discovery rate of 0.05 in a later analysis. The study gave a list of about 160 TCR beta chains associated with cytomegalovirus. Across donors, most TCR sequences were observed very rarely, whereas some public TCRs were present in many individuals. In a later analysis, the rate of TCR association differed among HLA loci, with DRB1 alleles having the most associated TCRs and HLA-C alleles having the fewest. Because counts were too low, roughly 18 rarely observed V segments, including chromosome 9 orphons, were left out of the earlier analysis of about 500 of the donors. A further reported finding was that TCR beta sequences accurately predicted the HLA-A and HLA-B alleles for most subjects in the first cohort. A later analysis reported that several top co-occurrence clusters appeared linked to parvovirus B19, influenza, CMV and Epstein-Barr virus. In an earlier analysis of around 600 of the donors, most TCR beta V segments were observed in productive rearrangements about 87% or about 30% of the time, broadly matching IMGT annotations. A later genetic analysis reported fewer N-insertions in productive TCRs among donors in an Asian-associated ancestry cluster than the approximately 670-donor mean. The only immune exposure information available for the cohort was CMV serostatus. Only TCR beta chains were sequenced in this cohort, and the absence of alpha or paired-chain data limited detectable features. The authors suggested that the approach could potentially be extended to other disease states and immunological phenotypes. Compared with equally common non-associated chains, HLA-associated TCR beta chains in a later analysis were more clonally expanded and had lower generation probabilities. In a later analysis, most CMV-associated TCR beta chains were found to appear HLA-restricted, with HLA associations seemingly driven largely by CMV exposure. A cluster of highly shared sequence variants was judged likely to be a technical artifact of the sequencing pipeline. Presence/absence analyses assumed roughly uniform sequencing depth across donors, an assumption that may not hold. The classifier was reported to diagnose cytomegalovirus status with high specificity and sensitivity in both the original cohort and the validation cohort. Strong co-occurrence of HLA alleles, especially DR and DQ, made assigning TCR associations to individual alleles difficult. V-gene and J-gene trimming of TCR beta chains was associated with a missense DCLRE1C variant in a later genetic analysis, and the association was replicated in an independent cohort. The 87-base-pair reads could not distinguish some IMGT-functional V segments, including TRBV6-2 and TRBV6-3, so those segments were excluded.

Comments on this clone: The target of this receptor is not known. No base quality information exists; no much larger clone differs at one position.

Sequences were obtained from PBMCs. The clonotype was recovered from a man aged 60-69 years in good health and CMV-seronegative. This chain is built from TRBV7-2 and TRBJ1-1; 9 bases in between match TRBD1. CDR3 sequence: CASSLDQDRGNEAFF. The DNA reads TGTGCCAGCAGCTTAGATCAGGACAGGGGAAACGAAGCTTTCTTT.